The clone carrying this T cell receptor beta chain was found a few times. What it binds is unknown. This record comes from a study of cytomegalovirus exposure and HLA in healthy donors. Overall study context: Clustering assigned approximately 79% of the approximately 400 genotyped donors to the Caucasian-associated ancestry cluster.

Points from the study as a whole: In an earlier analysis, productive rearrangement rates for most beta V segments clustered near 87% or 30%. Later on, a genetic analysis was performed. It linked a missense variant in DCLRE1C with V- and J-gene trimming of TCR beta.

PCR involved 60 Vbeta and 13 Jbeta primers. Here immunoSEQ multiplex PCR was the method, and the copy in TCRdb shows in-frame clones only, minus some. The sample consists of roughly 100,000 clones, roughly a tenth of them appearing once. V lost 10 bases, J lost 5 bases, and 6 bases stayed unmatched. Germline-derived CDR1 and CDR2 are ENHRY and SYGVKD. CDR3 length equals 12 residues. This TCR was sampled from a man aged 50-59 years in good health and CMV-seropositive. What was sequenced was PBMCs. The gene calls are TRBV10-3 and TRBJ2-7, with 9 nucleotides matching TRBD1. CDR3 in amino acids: CATGDRVHEQYF. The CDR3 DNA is TGTGCCACCGGGGACAGGGTCCACGAGCAGTACTTC.